Detailed here is one T cell receptor beta chain. Germline V gene lookup returns CDR1 SGHRS and CDR2 YFSETQ. The CDR3 is 15 residues long. Trimming cost V 1 base and J 1 base, with 11 bases left between them. A multiplex PCR was run with 60 Vbeta primers and 13 Jbeta primers. Sequenced by immunoSEQ multiplex PCR; TCRdb stores in-frame clones only, minus some. The sample holds 130,000 to 150,000 clones, roughly four fifths seen once. This specimen comes from a study of cytomegalovirus exposure and HLA in healthy donors. The chain couples TRBV5-1 to TRBJ1-1; tentatively, D is TRBD1 (5 bases). The origin of this receptor is a male donor in good health and CMV-seronegative. The sample comprised PBMCs. The chain's CDR3 is CASSLWGRENTEAFF. The CDR3 bases are TGCGCCAGCAGCTTGTGGGGCCGAGAGAACACTGAAGCTTTCTTT.